This T cell receptor beta chain was profiled in a study of cytomegalovirus exposure and HLA in healthy donors (dated by TCRdb to about 2017). With regard to the full study: An earlier analysis of around 600 of the donors reported about 290 Gb of sequence data and 100 million to 130 million unique TCR beta sequences from roughly 180 million T cells. An early release covering roughly 580 HLA-typed donors comprised around 300 gigabases of sequencing data and tens of millions of unique TCR sequences. Of the approximately 400 genotyped donors, over 65% fell in the genetic ancestry cluster associated with self-reported Caucasian donors. The study aimed to test whether cataloging public T cell receptors could reveal signatures of past pathogen exposure. The T cell repertoires of roughly 660 subjects were profiled by immunosequencing and related to cytomegalovirus serostatus. Along with the approximately 670-subject first cohort, a separate validation cohort of roughly 110 different subjects was used. To predict cytomegalovirus infection status, the study combined high-throughput TCR immunosequencing, statistical association of individual TCRs with disease status, and machine learning. A later analysis re-analyzed previously published TCR beta repertoires from approximately 700 donors and added high-resolution HLA genotyping to study TCR occurrence patterns. Rather than using new phenotypic data, the later analysis identified candidate immune exposures from TCR beta sequences and from how often those sequences occurred across donors. An earlier analysis of more than 450 of the donors used high-throughput TCR beta sequencing to judge whether each TCR beta V gene segment behaved as functional or pseudogenic. Donor age, sex, ethnicity and CMV serostatus were compiled alongside the repertoire data. In a later genetic analysis, genome-wide SNP genotypes for about 65% of the 666 donors were used, and that subset was treated as a discovery cohort. Every repertoire in the discovery cohort had been generated on one and the same sequencing platform. Both class I and class II loci were covered by HLA typing, at four-digit resolution. Typing coverage differed by locus: A, B, C, DRB1 and DQB1 were typed in about 629-630 donors, DQA1 in about 510, DPA1 in around 610, and DPB1 in just under 480. Four or five DR-DQ haplotypes were handled as single units for association and clustering because linkage in the cohort was strong. Across around 400 genotyped donors of the cohort, an average of about 200,000 unique TCR beta nucleotide sequences per donor were sequenced, and roughly 20% of those sequences were non-productive.

Library creation used the immunoSEQ multiplex PCR assay. For the multiplex PCR, a mixture combining 60 forward primers for TCR Vbeta segments and 13 reverse primers for TCR Jbeta segments was used. The CDR3 region of rearranged TCR beta genes was amplified from genomic DNA with a multiplex PCR assay. On the Illumina HiSeq System, the amplified TCR beta libraries were sequenced as 87-base-pair reads. As for how the authors treated the data: Across the 600 to 700 repertoires, a later analysis counted 75 million to 90 million unique TCR beta chains, 9 million to 14 million of which were shared by at least two donors. Raw reads were error-corrected and collapsed into unique sequences with a nearest-neighbor algorithm that merged closely related sequences to remove PCR and sequencing errors. To assign V, D and J gene segments, CDR3 sequences were aligned to IMGT reference sequences. For a sequence to be retained, at least a six-nucleotide match to both a V gene segment and a J gene segment was required. A rearrangement was called productive if the CDR3 had no stop codons and remained in frame with V and J, and every other rearrangement was called non-productive. CDR3 was defined by IMGT convention, running from the second conserved V-encoded cysteine to the conserved J-encoded phenylalanine. The earlier analysis of around 640 of the donors excluded sequences that lacked an unambiguous match to a single V gene segment. In an earlier analysis of some 590 of the donors, a V segment was called functional when productive rearrangements were above 56.7%, and segregating when the standard deviation between donors exceeded 5%. A statistical classification framework was built to diagnose cytomegalovirus status from the catalog of TCR beta chain sequences. In a later analysis, V and J genes were assigned by comparing TCR nucleotide sequences against IMGT/GENE-DB human TR gene sequences. In a later analysis, CDR3 sequences and most-parsimonious VDJ recombination scenarios were assigned using the TCRdist pipeline. In a later analysis, each TCR beta chain was defined by its CDR3 amino acid sequence together with its V-gene family, and reads without a unique V-gene family were excluded. To address suspected cross-contamination and a sequencing artifact, a later analysis removed under 600 highly shared, low-generation-probability nucleotide sequences. A later analysis calculated a clonal expansion index for each public chain from normalized within-repertoire ranks of inferred template counts. A later analysis computed generation probabilities with a VDJ recombination model fitted to out-of-frame rearrangements, and checked the results against IGoR. A later analysis scored TCR-TCR, TCR-HLA and TCR-CMV co-occurrence with hypergeometric tests, applying a repertoire-size bias correction to TCR pairs. False discovery rates were estimated in a later analysis by permuting HLA or CMV assignments 20 times. In a later analysis, co-occurring TCRs were grouped with DBSCAN, and TCRdist sequence similarity was added when clustering was performed within HLA-allele-positive subsets. Co-occurrence clustering excluded repertoires with fewer than 30,000 or more than 120,000 public chains, plus five with anomalous nucleotide sharing. TCRdb provides this immuneACCESS table in a form limited to in-frame rearrangements. Some clones are lacking; in checked studies, under half of them reflect an unresolved V gene, and why the rest are absent is not known. V, J and clone size were drawn from that table, and D and trimming were deduced from the DNA. In all, the sample holds 100,000 to 150,000 clones, and under 80% of those were seen once. Jointly, the top ten make up approximately 4% of the sample.

The CDR3 spans 15 residues, from the cysteine through the phenylalanine. Here the CDR3 DNA is all that survives: 45 bases in frame from base 1. Germline trimming: 4 bases from V, 0 bases from J; junction bases outside gene matches: 5. The germline V gene (reference sequence) gives CDR1 as MNHEY and CDR2 as SMNVEV. The cohort was made up of hundreds of healthy bone marrow donors. All cohort members were sampled while nominally healthy, although unrecorded immune exposures were likely present. The donor was CMV seropositive and was included in the group of approximately 300 seropositive cohort members. Every donor gave a peripheral blood sample, and the peripheral blood mononuclear cells from that sample were used for TCR beta sequencing. Genomic DNA was extracted from the blood cell samples with the Qiagen DNeasy Blood Extraction Kit. On this clone: The specificity of this receptor is unknown. No qualities accompany the bases; no much larger clone lies one base away.

Study-wide findings and limitations: In both the original and validation cohorts, the classifier was reported to diagnose cytomegalovirus status with high specificity and sensitivity. The authors suggested that the approach could potentially be generalized to other disease states and immunological phenotypes. An association between a missense DCLRE1C variant and V-gene and J-gene trimming of TCR beta chains was found in a later genetic analysis and replicated in an independent cohort. The presence/absence analyses assumed that sequencing depth was roughly uniform across donors, and that assumption may not be true. In vitro tests confirmed that a few of the cytomegalovirus-associated TCR beta chains recognize cytomegalovirus antigens. Because HLA typing was missing for some donors at each locus, association tests included only the typed subset. The study listed 150 to 200 TCR beta chains as associated with cytomegalovirus. A further reported finding was that TCR beta sequences accurately predicted the HLA-A and HLA-B alleles for most subjects in the first cohort. According to a later analysis, most CMV-associated TCR beta chains appeared to be HLA-restricted, and the HLA associations seemed to be driven largely by CMV exposure. Specific HLA alleles were associated with about 17,000 TCR beta sequences at a false discovery rate of 0.05 in a later analysis. In this cohort, only TCR beta chains were sequenced, and detectable features were limited by the absence of alpha or paired-chain data. In an earlier analysis of several hundred of the donors, most TCR beta V segments were observed in productive rearrangements about 87% or about 30% of the time, broadly matching IMGT annotations. Linkage disequilibrium might explain the correlated functional status among segregating V segments, but an unknown experimental factor could not be ruled out. In a later analysis, several top co-occurrence clusters were reported to appear linked to parvovirus B19, influenza, CMV and Epstein-Barr virus. Most TCR sequences were seen in very few donors, while some public TCRs were found in many individuals. The only immune exposure information available for the cohort was CMV serostatus. The earlier analysis of some 560 of the donors excluded about 16 rarely observed V segments, including chromosome 9 orphons, because counts were too low. In a later analysis, TCR association rates were found to vary across HLA loci, with the most associated TCRs seen for DRB1 alleles and the fewest for HLA-C alleles. A cluster of highly shared sequence variants was judged likely to be a technical artifact of the sequencing pipeline. The 87-base-pair reads could not distinguish some IMGT-functional V segments, including TRBV6-2 and TRBV6-3, so those segments were excluded. A later genetic analysis reported fewer N-insertions in productive TCRs among donors in an Asian-associated ancestry cluster than the roughly 620-donor mean. In a later analysis, HLA-associated TCR beta chains showed more clonal expansion and lower generation probabilities than non-associated chains that were equally common. When HLA alleles, especially DR and DQ, strongly co-occurred, TCR associations were difficult to assign to individual alleles.

This chain joins TRBV27 to TRBJ1-2; the central 7 bases match TRBD1. The material sequenced was PBMCs. The receptor was isolated from a man aged 40-55 years in good health and CMV-seropositive. The encoded CDR3 is CASSSGTVSNYGYTF. In nucleotide form, the sequence is TGTGCCAGCAGTTCGGGGACAGTCTCTAACTATGGCTACACCTTC.